A single TCR beta chain is shown here with its context. This clonotype was seen a handful of times. The antigen it binds to is not known. Base qualities were left out, and no much larger clone turns up one base away. The treatment or condition label here, explained by the study, means: live attenuated yellow fever vaccine strain. Two biological replicates of bulk PBMCs were collected at each blood-draw timepoint. A standard Ficoll-Paque protocol was used to isolate PBMCs from peripheral blood. TriZol was used to extract RNA from bulk PBMCs, from CD4 and CD8 fractions, and from dextramer-positive and dextramer-negative fractions. Counted from cysteine to phenylalanine, this CDR3 has 17 amino acids. CDR3 DNA only is kept here, 51 bases in frame from base 1. V is cut by 4 bases and J by 1 base, and the space between the germline ends is 18 bases. CDR1 and CDR2 are drawn from the germline V gene: SGHDT, YYEEEE.

This entry comes from a study of T cells after yellow fever vaccination (dated by TCRdb to the late 2010s). Study-wide context: Libraries from fractions with low cell numbers were prepared with the SMART-Seq v4 Ultra Low Input RNA kit. To follow T-cell clones before and after primary and booster YFV17D yellow fever vaccination, bulk TCR alpha and beta repertoires were sequenced over time. Two healthy male donors, one aged 18 to 30 and one aged 30 to 39 years, were included in the cohort. Blood was collected at multiple timepoints before and after primary and secondary immunization, and bulk PBMC replicates and cell subsets were isolated.

What the research found in general, with its limitations: The secondary T-cell response was found to be weaker but faster than the primary response, with a peak reached on day 5 rather than on day 15. Computational filtering was required because FACS-sorted repertoires could contain abundant contaminating clonotypes from the bulk population. A small fraction of clonotypes appeared in both the CD4 and CD8 compartments, likely as a result of convergent recombination. After the booster, most of the clones that had expanded following primary vaccination were detected again (just under 97% of CD4 and 80% to 90% of CD8), which suggests that memory was broadly maintained. Because the study included only a couple of donors, the extent to which the findings can be generalized is limited.

The instrument given in TCRdb is Illumina NovaSeq 6000. TCR cDNA was made using 5'RACE template switching, a step that added a universal primer site and unique molecular identifiers. cDNA synthesis was primed from both the TCR alpha and TCR beta constant segments. Libraries were amplified in two PCR steps, with sample barcodes and sequencing adapters added in the second step. Sequencing of libraries was done on Illumina HiSeq 2500 (2x100 bp) or NovaSeq (2x150 bp). The study's processing was this. MIGEC handled demultiplexing of reads and collapsing into UMI consensus sequences, while MiXCR performed V(D)J alignment. Vaccine-responding clonotypes were defined with edgeR using replicate PBMC samples, requiring FDR below 0.01 and a log2 fold change above 5 up to day 15. Each bulk clonotype was labeled CD4 or CD8 based on which sequenced repertoire, CD4 or CD8, contained the clonotype at higher abundance. The public reads were reanalyzed by TCRdb: fastp trimming at Q25, MiXCR alignment, in-frame beta chains only. Every CDR3 protein is listed once, alongside the most common genes and DNA of its rows. The V and J calls shown here were made by TCRdb, not taken from the authors' results. This sample comprises 350,000 to 550,000 distinct CDR3 sequences, around 20% of them detected only once. Jointly, the top ten make up over 15% of the sample.

The clonotype comes from a young man who received the YFV17D yellow fever vaccine. The rearrangement joined TRBV5-6 to TRBJ1-5; TRBD1 is a possible D gene, resting on 6 matching bases. Sequenced here: PBMCs, sampled before the yellow fever booster vaccination. The CDR3 loop reads CASSLLRGRTSNQPQHF. The DNA sequence follows: TGTGCCAGCAGCCTATTGAGGGGGAGGACGAGCAATCAGCCCCAGCATTTT. The CDR3 plus the reference TRBV5-6 and TRBJ1-5 genes for the other parts give the full variable domain: DAGVTQSPTHLIKTRGQQVTLRCSPKSGHDTVSWYQQALGQGPQFIFQYYEEEERQRGNFPDRFSGHQFPNYSSELNVNALLLGDSALYLCASSLLRGRTSNQPQHFGDGTRLSIL.